Reported below is one T cell receptor (beta chain). Germline values: CDR1 KGHSH, CDR2 LQKENI. V gave up 3 bases and J gave up 5 bases, with 7 bases separating them. The CDR3 length is 12 residues. Colonoscopy and blood draw happened at the same time. This record belongs to a study of pediatric ulcerative colitis. Assay: immunoSEQ multiplex PCR; the TCRdb copy retains only in-frame clones and omits some. Altogether roughly 38,000 clones are present, less than 85% being singletons, with the ten largest covering roughly 24%. This TCR was recovered from a girl aged 5 to 17 with moderate ulcerative colitis. The chain joins TRBV18 to TRBJ1-2; unclear D gene. The material sequenced was blood. The CDR3 loop is CASSPATYGYTF. The CDR3 DNA follows: TGTGCCAGCTCACCGGCTACGTATGGCTACACCTTC. The full variable domain, rest sourced from reference TRBV18 and TRBJ1-2, is NAGVMQNPRHLVRRRGQEARLRCSPMKGHSHVYWYRQLPEEGLKFMVYLQKENIIDESGMPKERFSAEFPKEGPSILRIQQVVRGDSAAYFCASSPATYGYTFGSGTRLTVV.